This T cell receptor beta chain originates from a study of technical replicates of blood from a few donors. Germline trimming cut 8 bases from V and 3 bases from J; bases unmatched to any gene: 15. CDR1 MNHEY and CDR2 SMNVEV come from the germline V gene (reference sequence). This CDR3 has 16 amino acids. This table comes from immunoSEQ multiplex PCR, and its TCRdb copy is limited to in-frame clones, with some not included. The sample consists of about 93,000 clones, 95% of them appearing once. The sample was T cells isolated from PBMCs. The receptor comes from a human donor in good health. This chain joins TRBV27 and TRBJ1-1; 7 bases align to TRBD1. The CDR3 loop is CASRPSKQGWDTEAFF. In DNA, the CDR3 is TGTGCCAGCCGACCCTCTAAACAGGGGTGGGACACTGAAGCTTTCTTT.